The 26 T cell receptor beta chains below were found in one sample sequenced in a study of T-cell reconstitution after alpha-beta-depleted transplantation in children. Unique molecular identifiers featured in how the TCRbeta library was prepared. TCRdb re-derived calls from the PCR reads in MiXCR, one entry per CDR3 protein. The sample holds roughly 74,000 distinct CDR3 sequences, 15% to 20% seen once. Sequenced here: PBMCs, mostly from graft donor cells, sampled 360 days after TCRalphabeta/CD19-depleted stem cell transplant. The receptors come from a male patient between 2 and 10 years old who had a stem cell transplant for acute lymphoblastic leukemia, so the T cells may come from the graft donor.

V and J are TRBV12-3 or TRBV12-4 and TRBJ2-4, with a weak D call TRBD1 (6 bases). The V and J ends lost 6 bases and 2 bases respectively, with 14 bases between them. The CDR3 runs 15 residues. Here the CDR3 DNA reads TGTGCCAGCAGAGCAGGGGAGTGGACCAAAAACATTCAGTACTTC. Its protein product is CASRAGEWTKNIQYF.

This clonotype was recorded many times. This chain uses TRBV21-1 with TRBJ2-6; the listed D gene, TRBD1, was not tested against the DNA. TRBV21-1 is termed a pseudogene. This CDR3 region has 17 residues. CDR3 amino acids: CASSPRTVSSGANVLTF. CDR3 sequence (DNA): TGTGCCAGCAGCCCCCGGACAGTTAGCTCTGGGGCCAACGTCCTGACTTTC.

The V and J genes are TRBV5-1 and TRBJ2-2; 7 bases are a match to TRBD1. This CDR3 is built from 14 residues. With V trimmed by 4 bases and J by 6 bases, 6 bases remained unmatched. Germline CDR1 and CDR2: SGHRS and YFSETQ. The DNA for the CDR3 is TGCGCCAGCAGCAATCAGGGGGTCCCCGGGGAGCTGTTTTTT. Translation: CASSNQGVPGELFF.

The genes are TRBV7-8 and TRBJ2-5; 11 bases are a match to TRBD2. The germline CDR1 and CDR2 sequences are SGHVS and FQNEAQ. The J segment lost 3 bases and the V segment lost 5 bases, leaving 11 bases of the junction unmatched. The CDR3 covers 17 residues. In DNA, the CDR3 is TGTGCCAGCAGCGCCTCCGGGGGACTAGCGGTAAAAGAGACCCAGTACTTC. It specifies CASSASGGLAVKETQYF.

The chain joins TRBV6-5 to TRBJ2-1, with 12 bases identical to TRBD2. The CDR3 runs 17 residues. With V trimmed by 0 bases and J by 3 bases, 3 bases remained unmatched. Germline CDR1 and CDR2: MNHEY and SVGAGI. CDR3 residues: CASSYSRTSGNYNEQFF. The CDR3 region has the DNA TGTGCCAGCAGTTACTCCAGGACTAGCGGGAACTACAATGAGCAGTTCTTC.

The table lists this clonotype with many counts. V usage is TRBV28 and J usage is TRBJ2-5; TRBD2 matches at 8 bases. Germline V gives CDR1 MDHEN, CDR2 SYDVKM. The CDR3 has 17 amino acids. Unmatched junction bases numbered 20, after V lost 10 bases and J lost 4 bases. The CDR3, as DNA: TGTGCCACCAAGTTAACCCTTCGGGAGGGAGAAGGAGAGACCCAGTACTTC. The encoded protein is CATKLTLREGEGETQYF.

This chain links TRBV19 with TRBJ2-2, with a weak D call TRBD1 (6 bases). The CDR3 spans 15 residues. From germline, CDR1 is LNHDA and CDR2 SQIVND (reference sequence). Deletions cut 7 bases from V and 4 bases from J, with 16 bases between. For the CDR3, the DNA is TGTGCCAGTATAAGGGCCACAGGGCTCACCGGGGAGCTGTTTTTT. Translation gives CASIRATGLTGELFF.

This clonotype turned up a few times. This chain links TRBV12-3 or TRBV12-4 with TRBJ2-1; D gene uncertain. Trimming pared 2 bases from V and 9 bases from J, leaving 5 bases between. CDR3 length: 11 residues. The CDR3 nucleotides read TGTGCCAGCAGTTTATGGGGTGAGCAGTTCTTC. It is translated as CASSLWGEQFF.

The chain joins TRBV25-1 to TRBJ2-4; D may be TRBD2 (5 bases). This CDR3 spans 13 amino acids. Germline loops: CDR1 MGHDK, CDR2 SYGVNS. V dropped 1 base and J dropped 9 bases, with 10 bases sitting between them. The CDR3 sequence is CASSESGVIIQYF. In nucleotides, the CDR3 is TGTGCCAGCAGTGAATCCGGGGTAATCATTCAGTACTTC.

CDR3 coding DNA: TGTGCCAGCAGCGTAGAAAACTGGGGCGAGCAGTACTTC. It specifies CASSVENWGEQYF. V usage is TRBV9 and J usage is TRBJ2-7; unclear D gene. CDR1 is SGDLS, CDR2 YYNGEE, per germline. This CDR3 has 13 residues. The V end lost 0 bases, the J end lost 6 bases, and 10 bases lay between the germline ends.

This clonotype showed up just a few times. The junction shows a germline mismatch at one end, possibly a read error. The rearrangement joins TRBV6-5 to TRBJ2-7; D gene uncertain. The CDR3 is 14 residues long. Germline CDR1 and CDR2: MNHEY and SVGAGI. Here the CDR3 reads CASSNSDVAYEQYF. DNA of the CDR3: TGTGCCAGCAGTAACTCTGACGTCGCCTACGAGCAGTACTTC.

This clonotype was seen a few times. The J gene is TRBJ2-7, the V gene TRBV10-3; D is perhaps TRBD1 (7 bases). V gave up 0 bases and J gave up 5 bases, with 14 bases separating them. This CDR3 has 15 residues. CDR1 and CDR2 from the germline V gene are ENHRY and SYGVKD. CDR3 in amino acids: CAISESIGGGDEQYF. CDR3 DNA sequence: TGTGCCATCAGTGAGTCTATTGGAGGGGGCGACGAGCAGTACTTC.

V usage is TRBV10-3 and J usage is TRBJ2-1; 7 nucleotides line up with TRBD1. Losses at the gene ends were 6 bases for V and 0 bases for J; bases not matched to a gene: 5. There are 15 residues in the CDR3. The germline CDR1 and CDR2 sequences are ENHRY and SYGVKD. CDR3 bases: TGTGCCATCAGGAAGGACAGGAACTCCTACAATGAGCAGTTCTTC. This sequence encodes CAIRKDRNSYNEQFF.

At least ten counts were recorded for this clonotype. CDR3 in DNA: TGTGCCAGCAGTTTGAGAGGGAATGGCTACACCTTC. The encoded protein is CASSLRGNGYTF. The chain carries TRBV12-3 or TRBV12-4 and TRBJ1-2; no reliable D call. The CDR3 runs 12 residues. Between the trimmed V and J ends, which lost 3 bases and 6 bases, there was a span of 8 bases.

The V and J genes are TRBV18 and TRBJ2-1; 7 bases are a match to TRBD2. Looked up from germline, CDR1 is KGHSH and CDR2 is LQKENI. V was pared by 3 bases and J by 6 bases, with 8 bases of the junction left unmatched. This CDR3 comprises 15 residues. The CDR3 DNA follows: TGTGCCAGCTCACCGCGGGACTACTCGGGCAATGAGCAGTTCTTC. It specifies CASSPRDYSGNEQFF.

This clonotype was seen a few times. CDR3 in DNA: TGTGCCAGCAGTGAAACTCCCTGGGGCTACGAGCAGTACTTC. This encodes CASSETPWGYEQYF. The chain employs TRBV2 and TRBJ2-7; D remains ambiguous. This CDR3 is 14 amino acids long. Germline loops: CDR1 SNHLY, CDR2 FYNNEI. Trimming cost V 2 bases and J 3 bases, with 11 bases left between them.

The sample holds many counts of this clonotype. The rearrangement joins TRBV24-1 to TRBJ2-2; D is ambiguous. The CDR3 length is 13 residues. Per the germline V gene, CDR1 is KGHDR and CDR2 is SFDVKD. Between the trimmed V and J ends, which lost 6 bases and 0 bases, there was a span of 4 bases. This chain's CDR3 is CATSPPNTGELFF. CDR3 DNA sequence: TGTGCCACCAGTCCCCCGAACACCGGGGAGCTGTTTTTT.

This clonotype was observed at least ten times. The V gene is TRBV6-1, the J gene TRBJ2-7, with TRBD2 as a possible D gene (5 bases). The CDR3 loop spans 13 amino acids. From germline, CDR1 is MNHNS and CDR2 SASEGT. The V end was cut by 6 bases, the J end by 3 bases, with 12 bases between. The CDR3 DNA follows: TGTGCCAGCAGGGAGGCCTGGTTCTACGAGCAGTACTTC. Translation: CASREAWFYEQYF.

This clonotype was counted a few times. V gene TRBV24-1 combines with J gene TRBJ2-1, with D hard to call. Germline V gene lookup returns CDR1 KGHDR and CDR2 SFDVKD. The CDR3 consists of 11 residues. Trimming took off 3 bases at V and 9 bases at J, with 5 bases between the two ends. CDR3 bases: TGTGCCACCAGTGATATAGGTGAGCAGTTCTTC. This gives the protein CATSDIGEQFF.

The V and J genes are TRBV5-4 and TRBJ2-3, with 8 positions matching TRBD2. V dropped 4 bases and J dropped 2; count of bases not matched to a gene: 9. From germline, CDR1 is SGHNT and CDR2 YYREEE (reference sequence). The CDR3 runs 16 residues. The CDR3 region is CASSPVGREATDTQYF. CDR3 DNA sequence: TGTGCCAGCAGCCCGGTTGGGCGGGAGGCCACAGATACGCAGTATTTT.

This clonotype was observed many times. The chain combines TRBV3-1 with TRBJ2-5; 7 positions match TRBD1. The CDR3 totals 13 residues. With 4 bases clipped from V and 3 bases from J, the junction kept 2 bases outside the gene matches. Germline V gene data show CDR1 as LGHDT and CDR2 as YNNKEL (reference sequence). The DNA for the CDR3 is TGTGCCAGCAGCCTCAGGGGGAAAGAGACCCAGTACTTC. Translated, it gives CASSLRGKETQYF.

The V call is TRBV5-1, the J call TRBJ2-5, with TRBD1 identical over 9 bases. This CDR3 spans 14 amino acids. Trimming took 4 bases from V and 5 from J; bases not matched to a gene: 6. The germline CDR1 and CDR2 sequences are SGHRS and YFSETQ. The CDR3 region is CASSRTGEKETQYF. The CDR3 bases are TGCGCCAGCAGCAGGACAGGGGAGAAGGAGACCCAGTACTTC.

This clonotype was recorded at least ten times. This chain uses TRBV11-3 with TRBJ2-7, with D possibly TRBD1 on 6 matching bases. The length of the CDR3 is 14 residues. From germline, CDR1 is SGHNT and CDR2 YENEEA. V was clipped by 4 bases and J by 4 bases, with 14 bases between them. The CDR3 DNA sequence: TGTGCCAGCAGCTCCCCCGGGACACATTACGAGCAGTACTTC. Its translation: CASSSPGTHYEQYF.

The V and J genes are TRBV5-5 and TRBJ2-2, with D perhaps TRBD2 (5 bases). The CDR3 loop spans 16 amino acids. CDR1 and CDR2 from the germline V gene are SGHKS and YYEKEE (reference sequence). The V end lost 1 base, the J end lost 2 bases, and 12 bases lay between the germline ends. Here the CDR3 DNA reads TGTGCCAGCAGCTTGTTTTTGGGAGTTAACACCGGGGAGCTGTTTTTT. Its protein product is CASSLFLGVNTGELFF.

The chain links TRBV4-1 to TRBJ1-1; weak D call: TRBD1 (5 bases). Germline CDR1 MGHRA, CDR2 YSYEKL. V lost 3 bases, J lost 5 bases, and 10 bases lay in between. The CDR3 totals 13 residues. The CDR3 here is CASSQRGGTEAFF. CDR3 DNA: TGCGCCAGCAGCCAGCGTGGGGGTACTGAAGCTTTCTTT.

The chain combines TRBV10-1 with TRBJ2-1; possibly TRBD2 for D (6 bases). CDR1 and CDR2 (germline): WNHNN, SYGVQD (reference sequence). The CDR3 is 14 residues long. The V end lost 7 bases, the J end lost 4 bases, and 14 bases lay between the germline ends. CDR3 nucleotides: TGCGCCAGCATATCCCGGGAGTGGTACAATGAGCAGTTCTTC. It yields the protein CASISREWYNEQFF.